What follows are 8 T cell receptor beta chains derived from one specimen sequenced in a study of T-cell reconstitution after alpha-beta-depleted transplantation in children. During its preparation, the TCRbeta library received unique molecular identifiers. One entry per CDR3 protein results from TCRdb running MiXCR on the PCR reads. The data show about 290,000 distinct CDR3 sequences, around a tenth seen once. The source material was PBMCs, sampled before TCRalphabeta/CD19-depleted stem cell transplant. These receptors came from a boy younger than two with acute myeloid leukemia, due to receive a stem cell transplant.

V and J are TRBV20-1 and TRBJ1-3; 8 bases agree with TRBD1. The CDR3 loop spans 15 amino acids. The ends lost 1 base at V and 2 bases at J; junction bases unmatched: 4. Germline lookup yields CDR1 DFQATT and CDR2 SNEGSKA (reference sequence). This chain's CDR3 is CSARAQGAPGNTIYF. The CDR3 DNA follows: TGCAGTGCTAGAGCCCAGGGGGCGCCTGGAAACACCATATATTTT.

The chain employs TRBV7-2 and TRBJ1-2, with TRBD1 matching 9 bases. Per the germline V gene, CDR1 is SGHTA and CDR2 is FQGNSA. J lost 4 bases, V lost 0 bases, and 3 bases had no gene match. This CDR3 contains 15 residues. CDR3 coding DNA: TGTGCCAGCAGCTTAGCCACAGGGGGCGCCTATGGCTACACCTTC. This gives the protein CASSLATGGAYGYTF.

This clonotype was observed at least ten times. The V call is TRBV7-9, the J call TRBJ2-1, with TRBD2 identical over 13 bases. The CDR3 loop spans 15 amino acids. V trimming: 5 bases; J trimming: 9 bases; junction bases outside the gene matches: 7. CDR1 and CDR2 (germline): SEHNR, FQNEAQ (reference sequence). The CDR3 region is CASSPGLAGMGEQFF. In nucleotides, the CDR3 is TGTGCCAGCAGCCCGGGACTAGCGGGGATGGGTGAGCAGTTCTTC.

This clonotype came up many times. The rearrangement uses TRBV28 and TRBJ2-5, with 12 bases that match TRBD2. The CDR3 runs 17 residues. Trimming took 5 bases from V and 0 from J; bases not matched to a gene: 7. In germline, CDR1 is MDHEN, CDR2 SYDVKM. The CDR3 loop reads CASSHLAGGPDQETQYF. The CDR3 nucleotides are TGTGCCAGCAGTCACCTAGCGGGAGGGCCAGACCAAGAGACCCAGTACTTC.

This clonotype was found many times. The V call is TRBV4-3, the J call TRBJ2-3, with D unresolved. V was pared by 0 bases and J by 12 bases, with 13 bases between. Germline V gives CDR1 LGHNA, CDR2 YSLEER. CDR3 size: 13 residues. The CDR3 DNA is TGCGCCAGCAGCCAAGATCCTGGCAGGCTTCAGTATTTT. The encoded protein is CASSQDPGRLQYF.

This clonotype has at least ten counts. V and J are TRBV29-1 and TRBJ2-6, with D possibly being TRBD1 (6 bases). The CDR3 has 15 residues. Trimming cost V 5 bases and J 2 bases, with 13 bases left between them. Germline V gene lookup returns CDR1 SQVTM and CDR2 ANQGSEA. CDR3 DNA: TGCAGCGTTTCTCAGGGGCCCACTGGGGCCAACGTCCTGACTTTC. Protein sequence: CSVSQGPTGANVLTF.

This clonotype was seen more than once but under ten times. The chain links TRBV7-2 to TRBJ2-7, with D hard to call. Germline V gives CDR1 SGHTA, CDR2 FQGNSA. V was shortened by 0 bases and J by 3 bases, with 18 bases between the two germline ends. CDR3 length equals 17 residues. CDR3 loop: CASSLAGRLSTNYEQYF. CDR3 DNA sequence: TGTGCCAGCAGCTTAGCGGGTCGTCTCAGTACTAACTACGAGCAGTACTTC.

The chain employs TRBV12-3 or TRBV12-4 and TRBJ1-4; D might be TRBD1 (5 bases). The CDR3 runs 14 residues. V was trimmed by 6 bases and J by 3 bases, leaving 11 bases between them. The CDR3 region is CASSLGRSNEKLFF. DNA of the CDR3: TGTGCCAGCAGCCTGGGACGCTCTAATGAAAAACTGTTTTTT.